The 3 T cell receptor beta chains given below trace back to one sample, sequenced in a study of CD4 T cells in relation to SARS-CoV-2 and coronaviruses. Produced via immunoSEQ multiplex PCR; TCRdb's table is partial and in-frame only. The table records about 25,000 clones, about three quarters of them present only once. CD4+ T cells from unexposed donors were obtained before the COVID-19 pandemic (2011-2018). After about 10 days of culture, CD4+ T cells were isolated. No antigen has been assigned to these receptors. The sample comprised CD4+ T cells from PBMCs, cultured in vitro. The source of these receptors is a human donor in good health.

As to this clone: The junction does not match germline at one end; this may be a read error. The chain is built from TRBV4-2 and TRBJ2-7; D may be TRBD2 (6 bases). The CDR3 contains 13 residues. Germline V gene lookup returns CDR1 LGHNA and CDR2 YNFKEQ. CDR3 sequence (DNA): TGTGCCAGCAGCCAAGTTACTGGGGAGGAATCTTGTTTC. This encodes CASSQVTGEESCF.

The chain combines TRBV4-2 with TRBJ1-2; a weak D match, TRBD1 (5 bases). Trimming left V 3 bases short and J 5 bases short, with 16 bases between. The CDR3 extends over 15 amino acids. The V gene's germline CDR1 is LGHNA and CDR2 YNFKEQ. Here the CDR3 DNA reads TGTGCCAGCAGCCAGGCTAGGCAGGGAAGGTATGGCTACACCTTC. This gives the protein CASSQARQGRYGYTF.

The rearrangement joins TRBV4-3 to TRBJ1-4; perhaps TRBD1 as D (6 bases). V lost 0 bases, J lost 6 bases, and 14 bases lay in between. From germline, CDR1 is LGHNA and CDR2 YSLEER. The length of the CDR3 is 16 residues. As DNA, the CDR3 is TGCGCCAGCAGCCAAGAATACCCGGGGGCGGATGAAAAACTGTTTTTT. Amino acids: CASSQEYPGADEKLFF.